This T cell receptor beta chain was documented in a study of T cells in localized non-small cell lung cancer. General observations from the study: Clonality peaked in uninvolved adjacent lung rather than tumor.

Points on this clone: Its target is not known.

The repertoire was sequenced with immunoSEQ multiplex PCR; TCRdb's copy has only in-frame clones and lacks some. The table records 70,000 to 90,000 clones, more than 70% of them present only once. Sequencing was performed on peripheral blood, taken before any cancer treatment. The clonotype was recovered from a female donor of 60 years or more with stage I lung adenocarcinoma.

The CDR3 region is CASSYSVGNLYGYTF. The CDR3 bases are TGTGCCAGCAGTTACTCTGTTGGCAACCTCTATGGCTACACCTTC. This chain uses TRBV6-5 with TRBJ1-2; D remains ambiguous. The V gene's germline CDR1 is MNHEY and CDR2 SVGAGI. The CDR3 is made up of 15 amino acids. V was clipped by 0 bases and J by 4 bases, with 12 bases between them.